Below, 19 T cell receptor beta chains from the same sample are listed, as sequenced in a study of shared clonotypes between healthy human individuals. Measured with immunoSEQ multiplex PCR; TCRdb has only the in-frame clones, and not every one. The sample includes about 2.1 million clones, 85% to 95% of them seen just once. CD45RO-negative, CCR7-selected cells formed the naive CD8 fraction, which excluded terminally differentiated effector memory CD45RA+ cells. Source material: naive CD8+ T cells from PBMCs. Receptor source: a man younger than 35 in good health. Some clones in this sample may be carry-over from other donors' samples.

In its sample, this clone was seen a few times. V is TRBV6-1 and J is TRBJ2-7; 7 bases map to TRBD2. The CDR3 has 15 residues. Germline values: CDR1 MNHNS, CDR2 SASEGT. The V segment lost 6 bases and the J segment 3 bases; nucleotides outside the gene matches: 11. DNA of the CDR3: TGTGCCAGCAGCGAGTGGAGAAGCGGGGACTACGAGCAGTACTTC. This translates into CASSEWRSGDYEQYF.

CDR3 in amino acids: CASTITRGPRNGYTF. CDR3 DNA sequence: TGTGCCAGCACGATAACGAGGGGGCCAAGGAATGGCTACACCTTC. The V call is TRBV7-9, the J call TRBJ1-2, with 7 bases fitting TRBD1. Germline CDR1 and CDR2: SEHNR and FQNEAQ (reference sequence). The length of the CDR3 is 15 residues. J was trimmed by 6 bases and V by 7 bases; bases with no gene match: 14.

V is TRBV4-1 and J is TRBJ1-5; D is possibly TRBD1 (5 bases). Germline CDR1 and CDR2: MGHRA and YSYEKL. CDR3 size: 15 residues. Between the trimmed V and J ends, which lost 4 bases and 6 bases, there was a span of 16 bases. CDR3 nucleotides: TGCGCCAGCAGCCCACGAGGGCCCGGGGGTCAGCCCCAGCATTTT. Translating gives CASSPRGPGGQPQHF.

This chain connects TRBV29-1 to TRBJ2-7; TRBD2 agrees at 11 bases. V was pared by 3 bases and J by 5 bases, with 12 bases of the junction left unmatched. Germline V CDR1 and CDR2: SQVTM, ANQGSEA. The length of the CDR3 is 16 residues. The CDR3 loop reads CSVDGTSGRGRDEQYF. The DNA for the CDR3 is TGCAGCGTTGATGGAACTAGCGGGAGAGGGCGGGACGAGCAGTACTTC.

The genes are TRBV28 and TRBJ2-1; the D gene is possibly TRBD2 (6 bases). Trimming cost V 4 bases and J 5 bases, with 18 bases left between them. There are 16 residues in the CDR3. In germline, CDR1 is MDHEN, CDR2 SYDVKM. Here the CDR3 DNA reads TGTGCCAGCAGTTCCCCGTTTAGCGGAGGAAACAATGAGCAGTTCTTC. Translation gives CASSSPFSGGNNEQFF. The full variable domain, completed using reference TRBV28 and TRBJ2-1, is DVKVTQSSRYLVKRTGEKVFLECVQDMDHENMFWYRQDPGLGLRLIYFSYDVKMKEKGDIPEGYSVSREKKERFSLILESASTNQTSMYLCASSSPFSGGNNEQFFGPGTRLTVL.

CDR3 nucleotides: TGCGCCAGCAGCGGGTCCCCAGATACGCAGTATTTT. Its translation is CASSGSPDTQYF. The V gene is TRBV4-1, the J gene TRBJ2-3; D gene uncertain. The CDR3 loop spans 12 amino acids. Per germline, CDR1 MGHRA and CDR2 YSYEKL. Deletions cut 5 bases from V and 4 bases from J, with 7 bases between.

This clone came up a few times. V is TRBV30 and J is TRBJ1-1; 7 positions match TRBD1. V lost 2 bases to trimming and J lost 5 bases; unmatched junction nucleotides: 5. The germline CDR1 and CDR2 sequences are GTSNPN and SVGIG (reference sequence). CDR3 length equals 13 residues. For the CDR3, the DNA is TGTGCCTGGAGTCCCCACAGGGGTACTGAAGCTTTCTTT. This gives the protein CAWSPHRGTEAFF.

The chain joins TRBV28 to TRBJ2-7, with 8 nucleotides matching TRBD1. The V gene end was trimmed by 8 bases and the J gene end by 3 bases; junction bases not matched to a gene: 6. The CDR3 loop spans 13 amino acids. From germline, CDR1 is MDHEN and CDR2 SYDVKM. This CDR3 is CASRGTGHYEQYF. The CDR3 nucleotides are TGTGCCAGCCGGGGGACAGGACACTACGAGCAGTACTTC.

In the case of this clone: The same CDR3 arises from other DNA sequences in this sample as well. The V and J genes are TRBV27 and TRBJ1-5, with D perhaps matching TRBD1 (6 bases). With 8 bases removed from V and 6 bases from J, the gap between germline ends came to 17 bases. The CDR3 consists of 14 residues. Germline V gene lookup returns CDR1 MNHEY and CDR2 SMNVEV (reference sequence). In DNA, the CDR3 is TGTGCCAGCTCGTTGGCAGGGGCTGGTCAGCCCCAGCATTTT. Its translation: CASSLAGAGQPQHF.

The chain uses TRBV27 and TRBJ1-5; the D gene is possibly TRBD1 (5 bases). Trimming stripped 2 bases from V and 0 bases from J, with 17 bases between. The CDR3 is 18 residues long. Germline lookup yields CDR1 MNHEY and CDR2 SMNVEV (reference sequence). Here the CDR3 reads CASSLTGHQKYSNQPQHF. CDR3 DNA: TGTGCCAGCAGTTTAACCGGACACCAAAAGTATAGCAATCAGCCCCAGCATTTT.

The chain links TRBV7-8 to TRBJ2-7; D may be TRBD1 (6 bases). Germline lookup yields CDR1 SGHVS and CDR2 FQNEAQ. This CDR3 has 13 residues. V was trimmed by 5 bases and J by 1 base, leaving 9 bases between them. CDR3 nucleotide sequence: TGTGCCAGCAGCATCAGGGGTTCCTACGAGCAGTACTTC. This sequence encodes CASSIRGSYEQYF.

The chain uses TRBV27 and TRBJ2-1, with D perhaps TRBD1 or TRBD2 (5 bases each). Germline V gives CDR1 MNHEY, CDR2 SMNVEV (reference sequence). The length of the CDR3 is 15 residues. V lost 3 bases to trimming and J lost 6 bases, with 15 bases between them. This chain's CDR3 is CASSFNTGGTNEQFF. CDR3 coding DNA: TGTGCCAGCAGTTTCAACACTGGGGGTACCAATGAGCAGTTCTTC.

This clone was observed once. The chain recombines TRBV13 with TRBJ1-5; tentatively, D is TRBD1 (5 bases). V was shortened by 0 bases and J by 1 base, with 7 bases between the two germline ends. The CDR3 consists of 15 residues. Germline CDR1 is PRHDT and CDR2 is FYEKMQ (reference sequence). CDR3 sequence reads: CASSLGGDSNQPQHF. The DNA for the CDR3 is TGTGCCAGCAGCTTAGGCGGGGACAGCAATCAGCCCCAGCATTTT.

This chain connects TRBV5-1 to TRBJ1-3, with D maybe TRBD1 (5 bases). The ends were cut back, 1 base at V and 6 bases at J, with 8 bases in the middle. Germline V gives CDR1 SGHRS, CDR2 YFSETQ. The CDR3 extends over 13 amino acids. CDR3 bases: TGCGCCAGCAGCTTGACAGGCCAAAACACCATATATTTT. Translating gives CASSLTGQNTIYF.

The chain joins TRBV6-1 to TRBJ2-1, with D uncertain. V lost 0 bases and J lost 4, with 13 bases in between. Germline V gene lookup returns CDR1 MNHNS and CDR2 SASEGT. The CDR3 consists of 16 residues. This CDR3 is CASSEAAQPLYNEQFF. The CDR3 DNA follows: TGTGCCAGCAGTGAAGCGGCGCAGCCTCTATACAATGAGCAGTTCTTC.

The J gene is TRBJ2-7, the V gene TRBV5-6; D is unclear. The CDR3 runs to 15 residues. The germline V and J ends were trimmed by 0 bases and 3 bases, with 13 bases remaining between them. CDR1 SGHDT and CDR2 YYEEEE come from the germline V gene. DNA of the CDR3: TGTGCCAGCAGCTTGGCCGGGCCCCGAGGCTACGAGCAGTACTTC. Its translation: CASSLAGPRGYEQYF.

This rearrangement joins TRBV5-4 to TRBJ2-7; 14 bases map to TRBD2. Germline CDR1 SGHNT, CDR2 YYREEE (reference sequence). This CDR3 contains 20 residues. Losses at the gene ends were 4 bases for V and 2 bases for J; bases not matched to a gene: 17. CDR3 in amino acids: CASSGGLAGGLQLPTYEQYF. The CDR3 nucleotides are TGTGCCAGCAGCGGCGGACTAGCGGGAGGTCTACAATTACCGACCTACGAGCAGTACTTC.

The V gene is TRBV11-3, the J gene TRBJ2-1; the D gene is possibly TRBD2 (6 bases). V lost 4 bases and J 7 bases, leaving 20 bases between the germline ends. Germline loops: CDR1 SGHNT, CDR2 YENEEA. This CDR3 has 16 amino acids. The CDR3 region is CASSSRDSRGGNEQFF. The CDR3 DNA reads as TGTGCCAGCAGCTCCAGGGACTCCCGCGGAGGGAATGAGCAGTTCTTC.

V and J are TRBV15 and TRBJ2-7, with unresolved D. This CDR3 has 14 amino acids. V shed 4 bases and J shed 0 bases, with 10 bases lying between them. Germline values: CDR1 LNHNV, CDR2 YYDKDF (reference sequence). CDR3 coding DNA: TGTGCCACCAGCATGGCGGAGAACTCCTACGAGCAGTACTTC. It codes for CATSMAENSYEQYF.